Shown below are 30 T cell receptor beta chains from a single sample sequenced in a study of cytomegalovirus exposure and HLA in healthy donors. The study ran its PCR with 60 Vbeta and 13 Jbeta primers. The data were produced by immunoSEQ multiplex PCR, yet TCRdb's version contains in-frame clones alone and is incomplete. The sample has about 160,000 clones, around 80% seen once. Sequencing was done on a sample of PBMCs. The receptors were sampled from a woman under 30 in good health and CMV-seronegative.

This rearrangement joins TRBV7-3 to TRBJ2-2; D might be TRBD2 (6 bases). V was shortened by 5 bases and J by 8 bases, with 21 bases between the two germline ends. CDR3 length: 16 residues. CDR1 is SGHTA and CDR2 is FQGTGA in the germline V gene. DNA of the CDR3: TGTGCCAGCAGCCCTGTTCCAGGAGTGGCGGGGGGGGAGCTGTTTTTT. This codes for CASSPVPGVAGGELFF. The whole variable domain, filled in from reference TRBV7-3 and TRBJ2-2, reads GAGVSQTPSNKVTEKGKYVELRCDPISGHTALYWYRQSLGQGPEFLIYFQGTGAADDSGLPNDRFFAVRPEGSVSTLKIQRTERGDSAVYLCASSPVPGVAGGELFFGEGSRLTVL.

The CDR3: CASSGRGTSPYEQYF. DNA for the CDR3: TGTGCCAGCAGTGGGAGGGGGACGAGCCCTTACGAGCAGTACTTC. This chain links TRBV28 with TRBJ2-7, with D tentatively TRBD2 (7 bases). The CDR3 extends over 15 amino acids. The ends were cut back, 5 bases at V and 4 bases at J, with 18 bases in the middle. The germline gives CDR1 MDHEN, CDR2 SYDVKM. The full variable domain, completed using reference TRBV28 and TRBJ2-7, is DVKVTQSSRYLVKRTGEKVFLECVQDMDHENMFWYRQDPGLGLRLIYFSYDVKMKEKGDIPEGYSVSREKKERFSLILESASTNQTSMYLCASSGRGTSPYEQYFGPGTRLTVT.

The CDR3 loop is CASSLSPSEAMITDTQYF. CDR3 sequence (DNA): TGTGCCAGCAGTTTAAGCCCCTCCGAGGCCATGATCACAGATACGCAGTATTTT. The chain joins TRBV28 to TRBJ2-3; no clear D. V lost 2 bases to trimming and J lost 2 bases, with 20 bases between them. The germline V gene encodes CDR1 MDHEN and CDR2 SYDVKM. This CDR3 spans 18 amino acids. Full variable domain (missing parts from reference TRBV28 and TRBJ2-3): DVKVTQSSRYLVKRTGEKVFLECVQDMDHENMFWYRQDPGLGLRLIYFSYDVKMKEKGDIPEGYSVSREKKERFSLILESASTNQTSMYLCASSLSPSEAMITDTQYFGPGTRLTVL.

The chain joins TRBV12-5 to TRBJ2-7; 13 nucleotides line up with TRBD2. This CDR3 contains 15 residues. The V segment lost 5 bases and the J segment 1 base; nucleotides outside the gene matches: 2. Germline V lookup: CDR1 LGHNT, CDR2 FRNRAP. The CDR3 region has the DNA TGTGCTAGTGGTCAGGGACTAGCGGGATCCTACGAGCAGTACTTC. Translation: CASGQGLAGSYEQYF.

This chain links TRBV30 with TRBJ2-2, with D tentatively TRBD1 (5 bases). The V end was cut by 5 bases, the J end by 3 bases, with 7 bases between. From germline, CDR1 is GTSNPN and CDR2 SVGIG (reference sequence). The CDR3 is 12 residues long. CDR3: CAWAGYTGELFF. CDR3 DNA sequence: TGTGCCTGGGCAGGGTACACCGGGGAGCTGTTTTTT.

This clone occurred a few times. The V gene is TRBV7-3, the J gene TRBJ2-4, with D uncertain. CDR1 is SGHTA and CDR2 is FQGTGA in the germline V gene. CDR3 length: 12 amino acids. Trimming pared 8 bases from V and 9 bases from J, leaving 14 bases between. CDR3 sequence: CASSAPESIQYF. CDR3 nucleotide sequence: TGTGCCAGCTCGGCCCCGGAGAGCATTCAGTACTTC.

The V gene is TRBV19, the J gene TRBJ2-2; TRBD1 matches at 8 bases. The CDR3 loop spans 16 amino acids. The junction had 12 bases not matched to a gene; V was cut back by 8 bases and J by 4 bases. Germline V CDR1 and CDR2: LNHDA, SQIVND (reference sequence). The CDR3 DNA sequence: TGTGCCAGTGTCCACAGGGGGAGTCTTGGCACCGGGGAGCTGTTTTTT. This gives the protein CASVHRGSLGTGELFF.

The rearrangement uses TRBV7-2 and TRBJ2-3; D remains ambiguous. The V gene lost 4 bases and the J gene lost 3 bases, with 14 bases spanning the gap. The CDR3 is 15 residues long. Germline V CDR1 and CDR2: SGHTA, FQGNSA. This CDR3 is CASSSRGGWTDTQYF. The CDR3 DNA is TGTGCCAGCAGCTCCCGAGGTGGTTGGACAGATACGCAGTATTTT.

Points on this clone: Its ends do not fully match the called genes, so a read error is possible. Other DNA sequences in this specimen translate into the identical CDR3. The V and J genes are TRBV28 and TRBJ1-5; TRBD1 agrees at 10 bases. Germline V gene sequence: CDR1 MDHEN, CDR2 SYDVKM. The CDR3 totals 15 residues. The CDR3: CASSLGTGGNQPQHF. In nucleotides, the CDR3 is TGCGCCAGCAGTTTAGGGACAGGGGGCAATCAGCCCCAGCATTTT.

As DNA, the CDR3 is TGCGCCAGCACTGAGACGACAGGGGTTGGGAACACTGAAGCTTTCTTT. Translated, it gives CASTETTGVGNTEAFF. V usage is TRBV5-1 and J usage is TRBJ1-1, with 8 bases identical to TRBD1. Looked up from germline, CDR1 is SGHRS and CDR2 is YFSETQ. V was clipped by 6 bases and J by 1 base; unmatched bases: 11. The CDR3 consists of 16 residues.

The chain couples TRBV4-1 to TRBJ2-2, with 8 bases that match TRBD2. Germline values: CDR1 MGHRA, CDR2 YSYEKL. The J segment lost 4 bases and the V segment lost 4 bases, leaving 5 bases of the junction unmatched. CDR3 length equals 15 residues. The DNA of the CDR3 is TGCGCCAGCAGCCCCCGGGGGGGGGTCACCGGGGAGCTGTTTTTT. Its translation: CASSPRGGVTGELFF.

For this clone: The same CDR3 arises from other DNA sequences in this sample as well. J is TRBJ2-1 and V is TRBV6-4, with D maybe TRBD2 (6 bases). The CDR3 consists of 13 residues. From germline, CDR1 is MRHNA and CDR2 SNTAGT. V was shortened by 3 bases and J by 5 bases, with 8 bases between the two germline ends. The CDR3 nucleotides are TGTGCCAGCAGTGAGCGGGAAAACAATGAGCAGTTCTTC. It yields the protein CASSERENNEQFF.

The chain recombines TRBV10-3 with TRBJ1-1, with D perhaps TRBD1 (5 bases). Between the trimmed V and J ends, which lost 3 bases and 0 bases, there was a span of 8 bases. Germline V gene lookup returns CDR1 ENHRY and CDR2 SYGVKD. This CDR3 is 14 amino acids long. The CDR3, as DNA: TGTGCCATCAGTGATCAGGGTATGAACACTGAAGCTTTCTTT. Encoded protein: CAISDQGMNTEAFF.

The chain is built from TRBV10-2 and TRBJ2-7, with D perhaps TRBD1 (6 bases). V shed 7 bases and J shed 0 bases, with 19 bases lying between them. This CDR3 comprises 16 residues. Germline V lookup: CDR1 WSHSY, CDR2 SAAADI. CDR3 DNA: TGCGCCAGCAACGCGGATACCACAGGGAGCTCCTACGAGCAGTACTTC. Translating gives CASNADTTGSSYEQYF.

The V and J genes are TRBV10-3 and TRBJ2-7; D might be TRBD1 (7 bases). The CDR3 length is 14 residues. Germline-derived CDR1 and CDR2 are ENHRY and SYGVKD. Trimming stripped 6 bases from V and 3 bases from J, with 15 bases between. CDR3: CAISGTAGGYEQYF. DNA of the CDR3: TGTGCCATCAGCGGGACAGCCGGGGGCTACGAGCAGTACTTC.

The rearrangement links TRBV7-9 to TRBJ2-3, with no clear D. The CDR3 sequence is 15 residues long. Looked up from germline, CDR1 is SEHNR and CDR2 is FQNEAQ (reference sequence). Trimming pared 1 base from V and 2 bases from J, leaving 10 bases between. The CDR3 sequence: CASSLGEAFTDTQYF. The CDR3 nucleotides are TGTGCCAGCAGCTTAGGAGAAGCGTTCACAGATACGCAGTATTTT.

This sequence joins TRBV5-1 and TRBJ2-5, with D perhaps matching TRBD2 (6 bases). Near its end, the DNA agrees better with TRBJ2-7, so the J call may be wrong. The V gene's germline CDR1 is SGHRS and CDR2 YFSETQ. The CDR3 length is 14 residues. CDR3 loop: CASSLGGRTYEQYF. In nucleotides, the CDR3 is TGCGCCAGCAGCTTGGGGGGGAGGACCTACGAGCAGTACTTC.

The chain has TRBV15 and TRBJ2-3, with TRBD2 matching over 13 bases. This CDR3 contains 17 residues. Germline V CDR1 and CDR2: LNHNV, YYDKDF (reference sequence). V trimming: 9 bases; J trimming: 8 bases; junction bases outside the gene matches: 17. CDR3 coding DNA: TGTGCCACAGCGTCCGGGACTAGCGGGAAGTCCCCGGGTACGCAGTATTTT. Translating it yields CATASGTSGKSPGTQYF.

The V gene is TRBV15, the J gene TRBJ2-7; 7 bases match TRBD2. The V gene end was trimmed by 8 bases and the J gene end by 0 bases; junction bases not matched to a gene: 4. The CDR3 loop spans 13 amino acids. Germline values: CDR1 LNHNV, CDR2 YYDKDF (reference sequence). The CDR3 protein is CATGGGVSYEQYF. The CDR3 nucleotides read TGTGCCACCGGGGGGGGAGTCTCCTACGAGCAGTACTTC.

This sequence joins TRBV29-1 and TRBJ1-5; tentative D call: TRBD1 (5 bases). V was pared by 7 bases and J by 6 bases, with 16 bases between. The V gene's germline CDR1 is SQVTM and CDR2 ANQGSEA. This CDR3 has 13 residues. DNA of the CDR3: TGCAGCGCTCTCCCCGGGGGGGGTCAGCCCCAGCATTTT. Encoded protein: CSALPGGGQPQHF.

V and J are TRBV2 and TRBJ2-7; D is possibly TRBD2 (6 bases). CDR3 size: 14 residues. V lost 0 bases to trimming and J lost 2 bases, with 8 bases between them. CDR1 and CDR2 (germline): SNHLY, FYNNEI. The CDR3 here is CASSEAEGTYEQYF. The CDR3 nucleotides read TGTGCCAGCAGTGAAGCGGAGGGTACCTACGAGCAGTACTTC.

The chain employs TRBV5-4 and TRBJ2-2; a possible D gene is TRBD1 (5 bases). This CDR3 is 13 amino acids long. Germline V gene sequence: CDR1 SGHNT, CDR2 YYREEE (reference sequence). Trimming shortened V by 5 bases and J by 6 bases, and 11 bases separated the two germline ends. The CDR3 region has the DNA TGTGCCAGCAGGAAGACAGAGGCCGGGGAGCTGTTTTTT. This codes for CASRKTEAGELFF.

This clone was seen more than once but under ten times. This sequence joins TRBV10-3 and TRBJ1-4; unclear D gene. With 2 bases removed from V and 0 bases from J, the gap between germline ends came to 10 bases. Germline CDR1 reads ENHRY; CDR2 reads SYGVKD. The length of the CDR3 is 16 residues. CDR3 loop: CAISERTGTTNEKLFF. The DNA of the CDR3 is TGTGCCATCAGTGAGAGGACGGGGACAACTAATGAAAAACTGTTTTTT.

The rearrangement uses TRBV12-5 and TRBJ2-3, with TRBD2 identical over 11 bases. J lost 3 bases, V lost 1 base, and 3 bases had no gene match. CDR1 is LGHNT, CDR2 FRNRAP, per germline. The CDR3 extends over 16 amino acids. DNA for the CDR3: TGTGCTAGTGGTTTGGGGACTAGCGGGTCTACAGATACGCAGTATTTT. It specifies CASGLGTSGSTDTQYF. Supplemented by reference TRBV12-5 and TRBJ2-3, the full variable domain reads DARVTQTPRHKVTEMGQEVTMRCQPILGHNTVFWYRQTMMQGLELLAYFRNRAPLDDSGMPKDRFSAEMPDATLATLKIQPSEPRDSAVYFCASGLGTSGSTDTQYFGPGTRLTVL.

This clone was observed a few times. J is TRBJ2-1 and V is TRBV19; TRBD2 agrees at 10 bases. This CDR3 has 18 residues. V was clipped by 8 bases and J by 2 bases; unmatched bases: 15. Looked up from germline, CDR1 is LNHDA and CDR2 is SQIVND (reference sequence). The DNA for the CDR3 is TGTGCCAGTCGCGGGGACAGTGCCGGGACTAGCGCCTACAATGAGCAGTTCTTC. Translating it yields CASRGDSAGTSAYNEQFF.

This clone appeared a single time. The rearrangement links TRBV29-1 to TRBJ1-1, with TRBD1 matching 7 bases. This CDR3 has 11 residues. Germline lookup yields CDR1 SQVTM and CDR2 ANQGSEA. The CDR3 nucleotides are TGCACCCATACCAGGGGGACTGAAGCTTTCTTT. As protein: CTHTRGTEAFF.

The genes are TRBV2 and TRBJ1-1; no firm D call. The V end was cut by 6 bases, the J end by 1 base, with 12 bases between. Germline loops: CDR1 SNHLY, CDR2 FYNNEI. This CDR3 has 14 residues. Here the CDR3 DNA reads TGTGCCAGCAGCTTAGTCACAGCGAACACTGAAGCTTTCTTT. As protein: CASSLVTANTEAFF.

This chain links TRBV2 with TRBJ2-3; 7 nucleotides match TRBD2. V was pared by 11 bases and J by 7 bases, with 15 bases of the junction left unmatched. Germline CDR1 reads SNHLY; CDR2 reads FYNNEI. The CDR3 has 14 amino acids. This CDR3 reads CASRAGERVHTQYF. For the CDR3, the DNA is TGTGCCTCCAGGGCGGGGGAGAGGGTGCATACGCAGTATTTT.

The gene calls are TRBV29-1 and TRBJ1-4; 8 bases line up with TRBD1. Trimming removed 4 bases from V and 2 bases from J; junction bases left unmatched: 3. The CDR3 runs to 14 residues. Germline loops: CDR1 SQVTM, CDR2 ANQGSEA. This CDR3 reads CSVVQGATNEKLFF. The CDR3 bases are TGCAGCGTTGTTCAGGGGGCGACTAATGAAAAACTGTTTTTT.

This clone was seen a single time. The V gene is TRBV9, the J gene TRBJ1-2; weak D call: TRBD1 (6 bases). The CDR3 runs to 16 residues. Germline CDR1 SGDLS, CDR2 YYNGEE. V was cut by 3 bases and J by 2 bases, with 17 bases left in between. The chain's CDR3 is CASSALSGQTNYGYTF. The CDR3 DNA follows: TGTGCCAGCAGCGCACTTTCGGGACAAACAAACTATGGCTACACCTTC. The full variable domain, completed using reference TRBV9 and TRBJ1-2, is DSGVTQTPKHLITATGQRVTLRCSPRSGDLSVYWYQQSLDQGLQFLIQYYNGEERAKGNILERFSAQQFPDLHSELNLSSLELGDSALYFCASSALSGQTNYGYTFGSGTRLTVV.